Listed here are 23 T cell receptor beta chains from one sample, sequenced in a study of PD-1 blockade in mismatch repair-deficient tumors. Sequencing used immunoSEQ multiplex PCR; TCRdb keeps in-frame clones, though not all of them. This sample has around 120,000 clones, with 70% to 90% found just once. The sequencing used peripheral blood, collected 44 weeks after starting pembrolizumab. All receptors come from an adult with mismatch repair-deficient cancer.

The J gene is TRBJ2-7, the V gene TRBV6-5; D might be TRBD2 (5 bases). Germline V gene lookup returns CDR1 MNHEY and CDR2 SVGAGI. This CDR3 has 14 residues. Trimming cost V 5 bases and J 0 bases, with 11 bases left between them. Here the CDR3 DNA reads TGTGCCAGCAGTCGCGGGTACAGCTCCTACGAGCAGTACTTC. This sequence encodes CASSRGYSSYEQYF.

The chain is built from TRBV6-5 and TRBJ2-7; 9 positions agree with TRBD1. CDR1 is MNHEY and CDR2 is SVGAGI in the germline V gene. The CDR3 extends over 15 amino acids. Germline trimming cut 4 bases from V and 5 bases from J; bases unmatched to any gene: 9. The CDR3 reads CASSSGGQGVHEQYF. The CDR3 DNA is TGTGCCAGCAGTTCGGGGGGACAGGGTGTCCACGAGCAGTACTTC.

The J gene is TRBJ2-7, the V gene TRBV27, with 9 bases fitting TRBD2. Trimming at V came to 3 bases and at J to 0 bases, leaving 6 bases not matched to a gene. The CDR3 runs 16 residues. Germline CDR1 MNHEY, CDR2 SMNVEV (reference sequence). Written as DNA, the CDR3 is TGTGCCAGCAGTTTCCGAGGAGCGGGAGGCTCCTACGAGCAGTACTTC. Protein product: CASSFRGAGGSYEQYF.

The chain combines TRBV19 with TRBJ1-1; 10 bases are a match to TRBD1. The CDR3 is 16 amino acids. Germline assignment: CDR1 LNHDA and CDR2 SQIVND (reference sequence). The trim removed 4 bases at V and 4 bases at J, leaving 9 bases unmatched. The CDR3 loop is CASSKGQGPSTTEAFF. CDR3 bases: TGTGCCAGTAGTAAGGGACAGGGGCCCTCTACCACTGAAGCTTTCTTT.

V and J are TRBV4-1 and TRBJ1-1, with TRBD1 identical over 7 bases. V gave up 5 bases and J gave up 1 base; unmatched junction bases: 7. The CDR3 extends over 15 amino acids. CDR1 and CDR2 (germline): MGHRA, YSYEKL. The CDR3 DNA reads TGCGCCAGCAGCTGGGACAGAGAACCGAACACTGAAGCTTTCTTT. Encoded protein: CASSWDREPNTEAFF.

The chain joins TRBV7-6 to TRBJ2-7; the match to TRBD2 covers 11 bases. The CDR3 spans 15 residues. After removal of 5 bases from V and 0 bases from J, the junction contained 3 bases not matched to a gene. The germline V gene encodes CDR1 SGHVS and CDR2 FNYEAQ. CDR3 sequence reads: CASSETSGTSYEQYF. CDR3 bases: TGTGCCAGCAGCGAGACTAGCGGGACCTCCTACGAGCAGTACTTC.

This clone was detected only a few times. V usage is TRBV28 and J usage is TRBJ2-7; no definite D call. Germline V gene data show CDR1 as MDHEN and CDR2 as SYDVKM. This CDR3 contains 12 residues. Between the trimmed V and J ends, which lost 3 bases and 3 bases, there was a span of 6 bases. CDR3 loop: CASSFPFYEQYF. The CDR3 DNA is TGTGCCAGCAGTTTTCCCTTCTACGAGCAGTACTTC.

This chain connects TRBV10-3 to TRBJ2-7, with a tentative D call TRBD1 (6 bases). CDR1 is ENHRY, CDR2 SYGVKD, per germline. V was clipped by 5 bases and J by 2 bases, with 13 bases between them. The CDR3 is 14 residues long. CDR3 nucleotides: TGTGCCATCAGTCCCAAGACAGGCACCTACGAGCAGTACTTC. This codes for CAISPKTGTYEQYF.

The V gene is TRBV5-1, the J gene TRBJ2-7; 9 nucleotides align to TRBD1. J gave up 5 bases and V 5 bases, and 11 bases lay outside the gene matches. Germline V gene sequence: CDR1 SGHRS, CDR2 YFSETQ. The CDR3 runs 15 residues. CDR3 nucleotides: TGCGCCAGCAGACCCTCTTGGACAGGGGTAAACGAGCAGTACTTC. Amino acids: CASRPSWTGVNEQYF.

The sample holds one count of this clone. The chain carries TRBV7-9 and TRBJ1-1; 7 bases map to TRBD1. The CDR3 extends over 17 amino acids. V gave up 3 bases and J gave up 3 bases; unmatched junction bases: 13. The V gene's germline CDR1 is SEHNR and CDR2 FQNEAQ (reference sequence). The CDR3 nucleotides are TGTGCCAGCAGCTTCGGCGGATCGAGGGGGCGGTACACTGAAGCTTTCTTT. Its translation: CASSFGGSRGRYTEAFF.

In this sample, this clone turned up a few times. The chain has TRBV29-1 and TRBJ1-2, with a weak D call TRBD1 (6 bases). Germline V gene lookup returns CDR1 SQVTM and CDR2 ANQGSEA. The CDR3 totals 12 residues. Trimming removed 4 bases from V and 2 bases from J, with 8 bases in between. The CDR3 loop is CSVAGQNYGYTF. CDR3 DNA sequence: TGCAGCGTTGCTGGACAGAACTATGGCTACACCTTC. The full variable domain, completed using reference TRBV29-1 and TRBJ1-2, is SAVISQKPSRDICQRGTSLTIQCQVDSQVTMMFWYRQQPGQSLTLIATANQGSEATYESGFVIDKFPISRPNLTFSTLTVSNMSPEDSSIYLCSVAGQNYGYTFGSGTRLTVV.

This sequence joins TRBV14 and TRBJ2-5; maybe TRBD2 (6 bases). CDR1 is SGHDN, CDR2 FVKESK, per germline. The CDR3 length is 14 residues. Trimming took 10 bases from V and 4 from J, leaving 19 bases between them. The CDR3 protein is CATKPTGTRETQYF. CDR3 sequence (DNA): TGTGCCACGAAGCCCACCGGGACTCGAGAGACCCAGTACTTC.

The chain is built from TRBV6-1 and TRBJ2-7, with 7 bases that match TRBD1. J lost 2 bases, V lost 4 bases, and 20 bases had no gene match. CDR3 length: 19 residues. Germline assignment: CDR1 MNHNS and CDR2 SASEGT. CDR3 coding DNA: TGTGCCAGCAGTGCCAGACAGGGAATCTCGTCCGTTCCGACCTACGAGCAGTACTTC. Its protein is CASSARQGISSVPTYEQYF.

The chain combines TRBV5-4 with TRBJ2-5, with a tentative D call TRBD1 (5 bases). Germline CDR1 and CDR2: SGHNT and YYREEE (reference sequence). The CDR3 covers 13 residues. Trimming pared 0 bases from V and 2 bases from J, leaving 5 bases between. The chain's CDR3 is CASSLGQQETQYF. In DNA, the CDR3 is TGTGCCAGCAGCTTGGGACAGCAAGAGACCCAGTACTTC.

V usage is TRBV4-3 and J usage is TRBJ1-1, with no clear D. Trimming pared 1 base from V and 11 bases from J, leaving 17 bases between. The CDR3 totals 14 residues. Per germline, CDR1 LGHNA and CDR2 YSLEER. Here the CDR3 reads CASSQVGGRSEAFF. CDR3 DNA sequence: TGCGCCAGCAGCCAAGTGGGAGGACGTAGTGAGGCTTTCTTT.

This CDR3 reads CSARLLGGRDGYTF. Here the CDR3 DNA reads TGCAGCGCAAGACTCCTGGGGGGTAGGGATGGCTACACCTTC. The genes are TRBV29-1 and TRBJ1-2; possible D gene TRBD1, 5 bases. Germline V gene lookup returns CDR1 SQVTM and CDR2 ANQGSEA. Trimming pared 7 bases from V and 6 bases from J, leaving 21 bases between. The CDR3 has 14 amino acids.

The chain recombines TRBV27 with TRBJ2-7; 9 bases agree with TRBD2. This CDR3 is built from 15 residues. Per germline, CDR1 MNHEY and CDR2 SMNVEV (reference sequence). Trimming took 3 bases from V and 4 from J; bases not matched to a gene: 7. The CDR3 coding sequence is TGTGCCAGCAGTTTGTTAGCGGGGGCCGGGTACGAGCAGTACTTC. Translated, it gives CASSLLAGAGYEQYF.

The J gene is TRBJ2-7, the V gene TRBV6-6; D gene ambiguous. The V gene's germline CDR1 is MNHNY and CDR2 SVGAGI (reference sequence). The CDR3 is 12 residues long. V lost 0 bases and J lost 7, with 7 bases in between. The CDR3 here is CASSYSTREQYF. The CDR3 DNA reads as TGTGCCAGCAGTTACTCTACCAGGGAGCAGTACTTC.

V is TRBV7-2 and J is TRBJ2-7; TRBD1 agrees at 8 bases. V gave up 5 bases and J gave up 4 bases; unmatched junction bases: 13. The CDR3 totals 16 residues. Germline CDR1 and CDR2: SGHTA and FQGNSA. The CDR3 region is CASSTPDRGGPYEQYF. CDR3 DNA: TGTGCCAGCAGCACCCCTGACAGGGGAGGCCCTTACGAGCAGTACTTC.

The rearrangement joins TRBV7-6 to TRBJ2-7; either TRBD1 or TRBD2 may fit D (5 bases each). With 5 bases removed from V and 3 bases from J, the gap between germline ends came to 11 bases. Germline CDR1 SGHVS, CDR2 FNYEAQ. The CDR3 extends over 13 amino acids. Written as DNA, the CDR3 is TGTGCCAGCAGCCACGGGACGGACTACGAGCAGTACTTC. This gives the protein CASSHGTDYEQYF.

This chain joins TRBV10-3 and TRBJ2-7; possibly TRBD2 for D (5 bases). The CDR3 contains 15 residues. V was shortened by 3 bases and J by 4 bases, with 16 bases between the two germline ends. Germline lookup yields CDR1 ENHRY and CDR2 SYGVKD. The CDR3 spells CAISDSRTFKYEQYF. The CDR3 DNA reads as TGTGCCATCAGTGATTCGAGGACTTTTAAATACGAGCAGTACTTC.

This clone came up once. The chain couples TRBV6-5 to TRBJ1-1; TRBD1 matches at 7 bases. The junction had 1 base not matched to a gene; V was cut back by 0 bases and J by 0 bases. Germline V gene sequence: CDR1 MNHEY, CDR2 SVGAGI. The CDR3 contains 15 residues. The CDR3 protein is CASSYSTGLNTEAFF. CDR3 in DNA: TGTGCCAGCAGTTACTCGACAGGGCTGAACACTGAAGCTTTCTTT.

Only a few counts were recorded for this clone. J is TRBJ2-7 and V is TRBV4-2, with TRBD1 identical over 10 bases. Germline CDR1 and CDR2: LGHNA and YNFKEQ. This CDR3 has 16 amino acids. V trimming: 4 bases; J trimming: 1 base; junction bases outside the gene matches: 7. CDR3 protein: CASSPRDRGPSYEQYF. The CDR3 DNA reads as TGTGCCAGCAGCCCCAGGGACAGGGGCCCTTCCTACGAGCAGTACTTC.